This T cell receptor (beta chain) was sequenced in a study of OX40 agonist ivuxolimab in advanced cancers. Points on this clone: What it recognizes is unknown.

The protocol was immunoSEQ multiplex PCR, while the TCRdb copy is restricted to in-frame clones and leaves out a portion. The sample records about 35,000 clones, more than 85% being singletons. General study points: CD4+ and CD8+ T cells in blood underwent clonal expansion by week 6 at 0.1 to 3.0 mg/kg.

Deletions cut 3 bases from V and 10 bases from J, with 9 bases between. Germline V lookup: CDR1 MDHEN, CDR2 SYDVKM. This CDR3 is built from 12 residues. The sequence was collected from an adult with an advanced solid tumor such as melanoma, head and neck, liver or kidney cancer. Here the sequenced sample was CD4+ or CD8+ T cells sorted from blood, taken in a trial of the OX40 agonist ivuxolimab. This chain uses TRBV28 with TRBJ1-4, with D hard to call. CDR3 in amino acids: CASSFLGAKLFF. CDR3 coding DNA: TGTGCCAGCAGTTTTCTGGGAGCAAAACTGTTTTTT. Full variable domain (missing parts from reference TRBV28 and TRBJ1-4): DVKVTQSSRYLVKRTGEKVFLECVQDMDHENMFWYRQDPGLGLRLIYFSYDVKMKEKGDIPEGYSVSREKKERFSLILESASTNQTSMYLCASSFLGAKLFFGSGTQLSVL.